This T cell receptor beta chain was identified in a study of T cell repertoires in cytomegalovirus infection. The wider study: It was the public TCR beta signatures that indicated both CMV infection and matching HLA type. Overall study results and limits: Based on cumulative public TCR beta family frequency, carriers of CMV plus the relevant HLA were identified. Ex vivo, HLA-C-restricted CMV-specific TCR beta clonotypes prevailed over the rest of the response.

On this clonotype: Antigen specificity is unknown.

TCRdb used MiXCR to reprocess the reads, holding one entry per CDR3 protein. The data contain 150,000 to 200,000 distinct CDR3 sequences, about 21% of them singletons. The sequencing input was PBMCs. The sequence derives from a human donor in good health (CMV status not recorded). Some clones in this sample may be carry-over from other donors' samples.

DNA of the CDR3: TGCGCCAGCAGCTTGTCTGGGGGGCGCGACACTGAAGCTTTCTTT. It is translated as CASSLSGGRDTEAFF. The chain carries TRBV5-1 and TRBJ1-1; D perhaps matches TRBD1 (6 bases). The CDR3 is 15 amino acids. Per the germline V gene, CDR1 is SGHRS and CDR2 is YFSETQ. The V gene lost 1 base and the J gene lost 3 bases, with 13 bases spanning the gap.